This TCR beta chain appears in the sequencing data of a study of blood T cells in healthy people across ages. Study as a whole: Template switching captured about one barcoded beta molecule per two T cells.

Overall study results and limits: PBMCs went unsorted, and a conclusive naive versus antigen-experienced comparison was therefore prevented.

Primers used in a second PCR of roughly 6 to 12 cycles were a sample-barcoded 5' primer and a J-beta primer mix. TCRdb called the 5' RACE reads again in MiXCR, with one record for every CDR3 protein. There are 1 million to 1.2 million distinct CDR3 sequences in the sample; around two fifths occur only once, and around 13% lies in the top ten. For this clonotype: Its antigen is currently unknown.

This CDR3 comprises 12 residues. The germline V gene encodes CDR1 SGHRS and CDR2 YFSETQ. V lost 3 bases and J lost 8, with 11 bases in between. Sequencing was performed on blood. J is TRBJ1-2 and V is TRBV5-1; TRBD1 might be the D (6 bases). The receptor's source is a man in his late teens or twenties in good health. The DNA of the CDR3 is TGCGCCAGCAGCTCCGATACAGGGGGCTACACCTTC. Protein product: CASSSDTGGYTF.